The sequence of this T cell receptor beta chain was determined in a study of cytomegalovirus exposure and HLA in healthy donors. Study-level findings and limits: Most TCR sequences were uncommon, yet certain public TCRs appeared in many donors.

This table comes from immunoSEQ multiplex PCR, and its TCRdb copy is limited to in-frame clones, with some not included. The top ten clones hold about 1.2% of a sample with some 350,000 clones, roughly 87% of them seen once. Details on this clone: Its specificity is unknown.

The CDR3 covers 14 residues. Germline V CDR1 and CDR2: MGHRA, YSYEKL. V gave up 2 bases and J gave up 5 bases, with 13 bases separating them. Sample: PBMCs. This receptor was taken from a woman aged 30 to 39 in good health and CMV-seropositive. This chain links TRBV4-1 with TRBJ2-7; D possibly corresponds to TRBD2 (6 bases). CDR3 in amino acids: CASSQLGGVDEQYF. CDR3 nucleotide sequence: TGCGCCAGCAGCCAATTGGGAGGAGTGGACGAGCAGTACTTC.